This entry is about one T cell receptor (beta chain). This clone's antigen is unknown. No per-base quality is available; no much larger clone lies one base away. This record comes from a study of blood T cell repertoires in COVID-19 (dated by TCRdb to 2020 to 2021). For the wider study: Samples from collaborators originated in the United States, Italy and Spain and spanned both the acute and convalescent phases of COVID-19. The material from the prospective study consisted of cDNA or gDNA derived from T cells, B-cell-depleted T cells, or PBMCs. The dataset comprised deeply sampled blood TCRbeta repertoires from subjects exposed to, actively infected with, or recovered from COVID-19. A freely available public database, intended as a resource for researchers studying the immune response to SARS-CoV-2, is where the repertoires were released. Samples were obtained from the ongoing ImmuneRACE study (first 160 participants) and from about 1,300 subjects provided by 6 global collaborators. Nearly every sample came with metadata listing a de-identified subject ID, COVID-19 status, age in years and sex. Where HLA class I and class II types were available, the types were taken from metadata supplied by the sample provider, not from assay-based typing.

Spanning cysteine to phenylalanine, the CDR3 consists of 16 amino acids. CDR3 DNA is the only sequence kept; it has 48 bases, read in frame from the first base. The germline V gene encodes CDR1 SGDLS and CDR2 YYNGEE. V lost 3 bases and J lost 0 bases; the stretch between them is 16 bases long. TCRbeta CDR3 regions were amplified from genomic DNA by means of the immunoSEQ Assay, a bias-controlled multiplex PCR. The study's own analysis went as follows. The number of nucleated cells in each sample was estimated from the amplification of reference gene primers within the assay. To quantify the absolute abundance of each unique TCRbeta CDR3 rearrangement, sequence reads were collapsed and filtered. Productive Simpson clonality was computed per sample as the square root of Simpson's diversity index over productive rearrangements. Imported from immuneACCESS, the table was reduced by TCRdb to in-frame sequences with V and J called. These copies leave out some clones; in studies compared against another copy, an unresolved V gene accounts for under half, and the cause of the remainder is not known. V and J calls and clone size follow that table, whereas D and trimming were derived from the DNA. For this sample the table gives more than 95,000 clones, of which roughly 89% were detected only once. Roughly 5.3% of the sample lies in the top ten.

The collaborating institutions used their own protocols to collect whole blood in K2EDTA tubes. Collaborator samples were shipped for TCRbeta analysis as frozen whole blood, isolated PBMCs, or DNA extracted from either sample type. Beyond this particular receptor, the publication reports: The quantity of clinical and demographic metadata differed by source and by participant and was supplied without curation.

This chain is built from TRBV9 and TRBJ2-7; TRBD1 is possibly the D segment (5 matching bases). The receptor was derived from a human donor in a cohort sampled during active COVID-19. What was sequenced was peripheral blood. The nucleotide sequence is TGTGCCAGCAGCGCGGGCCCGACAGCCCACTCCTACGAGCAGTACTTC. This codes for CASSAGPTAHSYEQYF.